These 18 T cell receptor beta chains originate from one sample sequenced in a study of metastatic and nonmetastatic thyroid tumors. Treatment of any kind had been given to no patient before thyroid surgery. TCRdb reprocessed the PCR reads using MiXCR. The sample includes about 23,000 clones, 13% to 15% of them seen just once. The sequencing input was tumor tissue. The source is a female donor with papillary thyroid cancer or a benign thyroid nodule (not recorded which). Some clones in this sample may be carry-over from other donors' samples.

The chain links TRBV6-1 to TRBJ2-1; D perhaps matches TRBD2 (6 bases). CDR3 size: 15 residues. Germline CDR1 reads MNHNS; CDR2 reads SASEGT. Trimming cost V 6 bases and J 6 bases, with 18 bases left between them. The CDR3 here is CASSLGREPANEQFF. The CDR3 region has the DNA TGTGCCAGCAGCCTTGGACGGGAGCCAGCCAATGAGCAGTTCTTC.

As to this clone: An end of the junction does not agree with germline; a read error may underlie this. The chain carries TRBV3-1 and TRBJ2-7, with 13 bases fitting TRBD2. This CDR3 region has 15 residues. Germline loops: CDR1 LGHDT, CDR2 YNNKEL (reference sequence). Here the CDR3 DNA reads TGTGCCAGCATCCAAGGACTAGCGGGAGAGGGGGAGCAGTACTTC. Its translation: CASIQGLAGEGEQYF.

In its sample, this clone was seen many times. This chain joins TRBV7-6 and TRBJ2-7, with TRBD2 matching over 14 bases. V shed 5 bases and J 7 bases; nucleotides not matched to a gene: 10. The CDR3 totals 16 residues. Germline V gives CDR1 SGHVS, CDR2 FNYEAQ. The CDR3: CASSPLTSGGAGEQYF. The CDR3 DNA reads as TGTGCCAGCAGCCCACTGACTAGCGGGGGGGCTGGTGAGCAGTACTTC.

With regard to this clone: This sequence may be a read error, since a much larger clone differs from it by one base. The chain employs TRBV18 and TRBJ2-5, with 10 bases lining up with TRBD2. CDR3 length: 17 amino acids. The J segment lost 3 bases and the V segment lost 6 bases, leaving 13 bases of the junction unmatched. Germline V lookup: CDR1 KGHSH, CDR2 LQKENI. The CDR3: CASSTGLADTRKETQYF. The CDR3 region has the DNA TGTGCCAGCTCTACCGGACTAGCGGACACAAGGAAAGAGACCCAGTACTTC.

This clone has at least ten counts. The J gene is TRBJ1-4, the V gene TRBV20-1; no definite D call. This CDR3 has 13 amino acids. V was cut by 3 bases and J by 5 bases, with 10 bases left in between. Germline V gene data show CDR1 as DFQATT and CDR2 as SNEGSKA (reference sequence). CDR3 DNA sequence: TGCAGTGCTAGGAGCCCACTAAATGAAAAACTGTTTTTT. Its translation: CSARSPLNEKLFF.

The rearrangement uses TRBV9 and TRBJ1-2; D is uncertain. Germline CDR1 reads SGDLS; CDR2 reads YYNGEE. V was trimmed by 0 bases and J by 3 bases, leaving 15 bases between them. This CDR3 has 16 amino acids. The DNA for the CDR3 is TGTGCCAGCAGCGTAGGGGAGGAGCCCCGGTACTATGGCTACACCTTC. Translated, it gives CASSVGEEPRYYGYTF.

Notes on this clone: A much more abundant neighbour one base away suggests this may be a read error. The chain has TRBV2 and TRBJ2-1, with unresolved D. The length of the CDR3 is 13 residues. The V and J ends lost 8 bases and 8 bases respectively, with 16 bases between them. Germline-derived CDR1 and CDR2 are SNHLY and FYNNEI. The CDR3 spells CASADLVGHEQFF. The CDR3 coding sequence is TGTGCCAGCGCGGACCTCGTAGGACATGAGCAGTTCTTC. The whole variable domain, remainder taken from reference TRBV2 and TRBJ2-1, is EPEVTQTPSHQVTQMGQEVILRCVPISNHLYFYWYRQILGQKVEFLVSFYNNEISEKSEIFDDQFSVERPDGSNFTLKIRSTKLEDSAMYFCASADLVGHEQFFGPGTRLTVL.

This clone qualifies as large. This chain uses TRBV5-1 with TRBJ1-1; TRBD1 might be the D (6 bases). Germline V lookup: CDR1 SGHRS, CDR2 YFSETQ. The CDR3 sequence is 12 residues long. Trimming left V 0 bases short and J 11 bases short, with 11 bases between. In DNA, the CDR3 is TGCGCCAGCAGCTTGGAACAGGGTACGGCTTTCTTT. Its protein product is CASSLEQGTAFF. Complete variable domain (other parts from reference TRBV5-1 and TRBJ1-1): KAGVTQTPRYLIKTRGQQVTLSCSPISGHRSVSWYQQTPGQGLQFLFEYFSETQRNKGNFPGRFSGRQFSNSRSEMNVSTLELGDSALYLCASSLEQGTAFFGQGTRLTVV.

This clone was counted many times. This sequence may be a read error, since a much larger clone differs from it by one base. The CDR3 DNA is TGCAGTGCCAAACCCGGGACTAGCGGAGTCTACGAGCAGTGCTTC. Amino acids: CSAKPGTSGVYEQCF. The genes are TRBV20-1 and TRBJ2-7, with 11 bases fitting TRBD2. Germline lookup yields CDR1 DFQATT and CDR2 SNEGSKA (reference sequence). CDR3 length: 15 residues.

As concerns this clone: Sequence at one end of the junction differs from germline and may be a read error. The genes are TRBV6-1 and TRBJ1-1, with D uncertain. This CDR3 has 18 residues. From germline, CDR1 is MNHNS and CDR2 SASEGT. CDR3 bases: TGTGCCAGCAGTGAGCCTCTAATTTTATTGCCGGGGAACATTGAAGCTTTCTTT. This gives the protein CASSEPLILLPGNIEAFF.

This clone was seen repeatedly, ten times or more. The chain joins TRBV3-1 to TRBJ2-1, with TRBD2 matching over 12 bases. Germline CDR1 LGHDT, CDR2 YNNKEL (reference sequence). The junction had 3 bases not matched to a gene; V was cut back by 0 bases and J by 6 bases. CDR3 length: 16 residues. CDR3 sequence: CASSQDLAGGRNEQFF. CDR3 nucleotide sequence: TGTGCCAGCAGCCAAGATCTAGCGGGAGGGCGCAATGAGCAGTTCTTC.

This clone came up many times. The conserved closing phenylalanine or tryptophan is absent in this CDR3, likely reflecting a read error. This chain connects TRBV11-2 to TRBJ1-2; 11 bases match TRBD1. V trimming: 5 bases; J trimming: 8 bases; junction bases outside the gene matches: 4. The CDR3 extends over 13 amino acids. CDR1 SGHAT and CDR2 FQNNGV come from the germline V gene. The CDR3 region is CASSRDRGEGYTL. For the CDR3, the DNA is TGTGCCAGCAGCCGGGACAGGGGGGAGGGCTACACCCTC.

The table lists this clone with many counts. The same CDR3 can be traced to other DNA sequences in this sample. The V call is TRBV4-2, the J call TRBJ2-1, with 7 bases matching TRBD1. Germline CDR1 and CDR2: LGHNA and YNFKEQ. The CDR3 loop spans 16 amino acids. V shed 0 bases, J shed 3 bases, and the junction held 5 bases outside the gene matches. CDR3 sequence: CASSQEGDSLYNEQFF. As DNA, the CDR3 is TGTGCCAGCAGCCAAGAGGGGGACAGTCTCTACAATGAGCAGTTCTTC.

This clone was picked up many times. The V and J genes are TRBV5-8 and TRBJ2-1; 11 bases align to TRBD2. The ends lost 2 bases at V and 9 bases at J; junction bases unmatched: 4. Germline V gene data show CDR1 as SGHTS and CDR2 as YDEGEE. The CDR3 sequence is 14 residues long. In nucleotides, the CDR3 is TGTGCCAGCAGCTTTAGCGGGGGGGCGGGTGAGCAGTTCTTC. Protein product: CASSFSGGAGEQFF.

This clone was recorded many times. The chain joins TRBV3-1 to TRBJ1-2; 10 bases fit TRBD1. The germline gives CDR1 LGHDT, CDR2 YNNKEL (reference sequence). This CDR3 comprises 15 residues. V gave up 0 bases and J gave up 8 bases; unmatched junction bases: 6. The CDR3 reads CASSQETGGASGYTF. CDR3 coding DNA: TGTGCCAGCAGCCAAGAGACAGGGGGCGCGTCGGGCTACACCTTC.

This clone was seen at least ten times. The V and J genes are TRBV10-3 and TRBJ1-4; D call uncertain. CDR1 ENHRY and CDR2 SYGVKD come from the germline V gene. V was trimmed by 0 bases and J by 0 bases, leaving 8 bases between them. This CDR3 spans 16 amino acids. Written as DNA, the CDR3 is TGTGCCATCAGTGAGTCGGTTTCATCAACTAATGAAAAACTGTTTTTT. Protein sequence: CAISESVSSTNEKLFF.

By share, this clone counts as medium-sized. This sequence joins TRBV2 and TRBJ2-7; a possible D gene is TRBD1 (5 bases). The germline gives CDR1 SNHLY, CDR2 FYNNEI. The CDR3 has 12 residues. V lost 6 bases to trimming and J lost 9 bases, with 15 bases between them. CDR3 sequence reads: CASSQGEKVQYF. The CDR3 nucleotides read TGTGCCAGCAGCCAGGGTGAAAAAGTGCAGTACTTC.

The J gene is TRBJ1-3, the V gene TRBV5-1; a weak D match, TRBD1 (5 bases). V lost 3 bases and J lost 0, with 7 bases in between. The CDR3 is 14 amino acids. Germline lookup yields CDR1 SGHRS and CDR2 YFSETQ. The CDR3 here is CASSSDSSGNTIYF. CDR3 sequence (DNA): TGCGCCAGCAGCTCAGACAGCTCTGGAAACACCATATATTTT.